Each of the 20 T cell receptor beta chains below was sequenced from the same sample in a study of blood T cells in healthy people across ages. Primed by a sample-barcoded 5' primer and a J-beta primer mix, a second PCR proceeded for about 6 to 12 cycles. In TCRdb, the 5' RACE reads were re-called with MiXCR into one record per CDR3 protein. The data hold some 560,000 distinct CDR3 sequences, with about 28% observed a single time. These same data were also listed under a study on T cells of mothers and their children.

The sample was blood. The origin of the receptors is a boy aged 2 to 9 in good health.

CDR3 protein: CASSPPRPFPPYEQYF. The DNA for the CDR3 is TGTGCCAGCTCACCACCGAGGCCCTTTCCTCCCTACGAGCAGTACTTC. This chain connects TRBV18 to TRBJ2-5; no reliable D call. The J call may be faulty, since TRBJ2-7 better matches the DNA end. The CDR3 has 16 amino acids. Looked up from germline, CDR1 is KGHSH and CDR2 is LQKENI.

This clonotype was counted a single time. The chain couples TRBV7-9 to TRBJ2-1, with unresolved D. The CDR3 sequence is 16 residues long. Germline lookup yields CDR1 SEHNR and CDR2 FQNEAQ (reference sequence). Trimming shortened V by 0 bases and J by 5 bases, and 14 bases separated the two germline ends. As DNA, the CDR3 is TGTGCCAGCAGCTTAGCGAAAAGACCAAGCAACAATGAGCAGTTCTTC. Its protein product is CASSLAKRPSNNEQFF.

The chain employs TRBV27 and TRBJ2-7; 7 bases align to TRBD2. The germline gives CDR1 MNHEY, CDR2 SMNVEV (reference sequence). There are 18 residues in the CDR3. Germline trimming cut 5 bases from V and 0 bases from J; bases unmatched to any gene: 16. In DNA, the CDR3 is TGTGCCAGCAGTAAAGCGGGGCCCGACCGATTCCTCTCCTACGAGCAGTACTTC. This sequence encodes CASSKAGPDRFLSYEQYF.

This clonotype has ten or more counts. The chain recombines TRBV12-3 or TRBV12-4 with TRBJ2-7; unclear D gene. The CDR3 covers 14 residues. V gave up 6 bases and J gave up 3 bases, with 15 bases separating them. CDR3 nucleotides: TGTGCCAGCAGCCCGGGCCTCCTGGGCTACGAGCAGTACTTC. It codes for CASSPGLLGYEQYF.

The V call is TRBV10-1, the J call TRBJ1-4; 7 nucleotides match TRBD1. Per the germline V gene, CDR1 is WNHNN and CDR2 is SYGVQD (reference sequence). There are 14 residues in the CDR3. The ends lost 5 bases at V and 8 bases at J; junction bases unmatched: 8. As DNA, the CDR3 is TGCGCCAGCAGTTCAGACAGGGTCGGCGAAAAACTGTTTTTT. Translation: CASSSDRVGEKLFF.

The V and J genes are TRBV20-1 and TRBJ2-2; D perhaps matches TRBD2 (6 bases). Germline assignment: CDR1 DFQATT and CDR2 SNEGSKA (reference sequence). The ends were cut back, 6 bases at V and 7 bases at J, with 15 bases in the middle. This CDR3 region has 13 residues. The CDR3 sequence: CSASKGRGGELFF. The CDR3 bases are TGCAGTGCATCGAAAGGGCGGGGCGGGGAGCTGTTTTTT.

The chain carries TRBV4-3 and TRBJ2-3, with TRBD2 matching over 7 bases. CDR1 LGHNA and CDR2 YSLEER come from the germline V gene. V was pared by 1 base and J by 2 bases, with 3 bases of the junction left unmatched. This CDR3 has 15 residues. CDR3: CASSQVKRDTDTQYF. The CDR3 DNA sequence: TGCGCCAGCAGCCAAGTAAAGCGGGACACAGATACGCAGTATTTT.

This clonotype was detected many times. This chain links TRBV6-6 with TRBJ1-1, with 12 nucleotides matching TRBD1. Germline assignment: CDR1 MNHNY and CDR2 SVGAGI (reference sequence). V shed 5 bases, J shed 5 bases, and the junction held 6 bases outside the gene matches. There are 15 residues in the CDR3. The CDR3 DNA is TGTGCCAGCAGTAGGGGACAGGGGGCTTCTACTGAAGCTTTCTTT. This codes for CASSRGQGASTEAFF.

There are a few counts of this clonotype. V gene TRBV7-2 combines with J gene TRBJ2-2; a possible D gene is TRBD2 (5 bases). Germline CDR1 is SGHTA and CDR2 is FQGNSA. This CDR3 contains 16 residues. V lost 1 base to trimming and J lost 7 bases, with 16 bases between them. In DNA form, the CDR3 reads TGTGCCAGCAGCTTAGTGGTGTCTAGAGGAGGCGGGGAGCTGTTTTTT. It yields the protein CASSLVVSRGGGELFF.

The chain joins TRBV11-2 to TRBJ2-1; D not certain. CDR1 SGHAT and CDR2 FQNNGV come from the germline V gene. CDR3 size: 13 residues. Deletions cut 3 bases from V and 6 bases from J, with 9 bases between. The CDR3 loop reads CASSFYNSNEQFF. DNA for the CDR3: TGTGCCAGCAGCTTCTATAATTCCAATGAGCAGTTCTTC.

The V and J genes are TRBV3-1 and TRBJ2-5; 7 positions agree with TRBD2. This CDR3 has 14 amino acids. Germline loops: CDR1 LGHDT, CDR2 YNNKEL (reference sequence). The trim removed 1 base at V and 1 base at J, leaving 0 bases unmatched. In DNA form, the CDR3 reads TGTGCCAGCAGCCAAGCTAGCGGCCAAGAGACCCAGTACTTC. Encoded protein: CASSQASGQETQYF.

This chain uses TRBV20-1 with TRBJ1-4, with TRBD1 as a possible D gene (6 bases). V was trimmed by 5 bases and J by 8 bases, leaving 24 bases between them. The CDR3 consists of 16 residues. The germline gives CDR1 DFQATT, CDR2 SNEGSKA (reference sequence). The CDR3, as DNA: TGCAGTGCTCAGGGGCCAATGCAAGGGAAGCGCGAAAAACTGTTTTTT. Translating gives CSAQGPMQGKREKLFF.

The rearrangement joins TRBV3-1 to TRBJ1-3; D unresolved. This CDR3 has 14 residues. V shed 4 bases and J shed 0 bases, with 7 bases lying between them. The germline gives CDR1 LGHDT, CDR2 YNNKEL (reference sequence). CDR3 sequence reads: CASSPSPSGNTIYF. The CDR3, as DNA: TGTGCCAGCAGCCCCTCCCCCTCTGGAAACACCATATATTTT.

J is TRBJ1-1 and V is TRBV12-5; tentative D call: TRBD1 (5 bases). The V and J ends lost 0 bases and 0 bases respectively, with 11 bases between them. The CDR3 contains 16 residues. The germline V gene has CDR1 LGHNT and CDR2 FRNRAP. The CDR3 bases are TGTGCTAGTGGTTTGGTACATGGGACCATGAACACTGAAGCTTTCTTT. Residues: CASGLVHGTMNTEAFF.

The V gene is TRBV29-1, the J gene TRBJ2-1; possibly TRBD2 for D (7 bases). Judging by the DNA end, TRBJ2-7 fits better; the J call may be wrong. In germline, CDR1 is SQVTM, CDR2 ANQGSEA. The CDR3 length is 12 residues. The chain's CDR3 is CSVVGGAHEQYF. CDR3 in DNA: TGCAGCGTTGTAGGGGGGGCCCACGAGCAGTACTTC.

The chain has TRBV3-1 and TRBJ1-2, with 7 positions matching TRBD1. CDR3 length equals 12 residues. Germline-derived CDR1 and CDR2 are LGHDT and YNNKEL (reference sequence). CDR3 nucleotides: TGTGCGGGGGACAGTACTAACTATGGCTACACCTTC. Translation gives CAGDSTNYGYTF.

This clonotype was detected a few times. The chain uses TRBV7-9 and TRBJ2-4, with D possibly being TRBD1 or TRBD2 (6 bases each). V lost 2 bases and J lost 7, with 9 bases in between. The CDR3 has 13 amino acids. Germline V gives CDR1 SEHNR, CDR2 FQNEAQ (reference sequence). The CDR3 region has the DNA TGTGCCAGCAGCTTACAGGGGAGGAACATTCAGTACTTC. Its protein product is CASSLQGRNIQYF.

V usage is TRBV20-1 and J usage is TRBJ2-1; maybe TRBD1 (5 bases). Germline CDR1 DFQATT, CDR2 SNEGSKA (reference sequence). The CDR3 is 12 residues long. CDR3 in amino acids: CRWGASYNEQFF. The DNA for the CDR3 is TGCAGATGGGGCGCTTCCTACAATGAGCAGTTCTTC.

The rearrangement uses TRBV20-1 and TRBJ2-3; the match to TRBD2 covers 13 bases. This CDR3 is 14 amino acids long. After removal of 5 bases from V and 3 bases from J, the junction contained 2 bases not matched to a gene. Germline loops: CDR1 DFQATT, CDR2 SNEGSKA (reference sequence). CDR3 in amino acids: CSAWTSGGTDTQYF. CDR3 DNA sequence: TGCAGTGCTTGGACTAGCGGGGGAACAGATACGCAGTATTTT.

The genes are TRBV6-5 and TRBJ2-7; 9 bases line up with TRBD1. CDR3 size: 13 residues. The V gene end was trimmed by 8 bases and the J gene end by 6 bases; junction bases not matched to a gene: 8. Germline values: CDR1 MNHEY, CDR2 SVGAGI. The CDR3 bases are TGTGCCAGCGGGACAGGGAGAGGTCGCGAGCAGTACTTC. Translated: CASGTGRGREQYF.